A single sample gave rise to the 15 T cell receptor beta chains below, sequenced in a study of blood T cell repertoires in COVID-19. Sequenced by immunoSEQ multiplex PCR; TCRdb stores in-frame clones only, minus some. The sample gives just over 250,000 clones, around 87% of which show up once; around 2.5% is in the top ten. The specimen was peripheral blood. The receptor source for this set is a woman between 50 and 59 years old with acute or convalescent COVID-19.

The chain couples TRBV27 to TRBJ2-1; D is perhaps TRBD1 (5 bases). Germline CDR1 MNHEY, CDR2 SMNVEV (reference sequence). Trimming removed 4 bases from V and 5 bases from J, with 9 bases in between. The CDR3 consists of 13 residues. The CDR3 region is CASSWAGHNEQFF. The CDR3 region has the DNA TGTGCCAGCAGTTGGGCAGGGCACAATGAGCAGTTCTTC.

The chain uses TRBV6-5 and TRBJ1-4; no clear D gene. Trimming shortened V by 7 bases and J by 6 bases, and 18 bases separated the two germline ends. The CDR3 spans 15 residues. Looked up from germline, CDR1 is MNHEY and CDR2 is SVGAGI. The CDR3 DNA sequence: TGTGCCAGCAATCCGGGAGGCCGGGCTTATGAAAAACTGTTTTTT. Translated, it gives CASNPGGRAYEKLFF.

This clone appeared a single time. Here the CDR3 DNA reads TGTGCCACCAGTGAGGGACAGGGACGATTTAGCAATCAGCCCCAGCATTTT. Encoded protein: CATSEGQGRFSNQPQHF. This chain uses TRBV24-1 with TRBJ1-5; 9 bases are a match to TRBD1. In germline, CDR1 is KGHDR, CDR2 SFDVKD. This CDR3 comprises 17 residues. The J segment lost 0 bases and the V segment lost 4 bases, leaving 6 bases of the junction unmatched.

The chain employs TRBV3-1 (or the pseudogene TRBV3-2) and TRBJ1-5, with TRBD1 identical over 7 bases. CDR3 size: 14 residues. Germline CDR1 is LGHDT and CDR2 is YNNKEL (reference sequence). Trimming cost V 3 bases and J 4 bases; bases outside gene matches: 3. CDR3 DNA: TGTGCCAGCAGCCAGAGGACAGGTAATCAGCCCCAGCATTTT. This codes for CASSQRTGNQPQHF.

V usage is TRBV5-8 and J usage is TRBJ1-1, with D unclear. V lost 2 bases and J lost 0, with 8 bases in between. The germline CDR1 and CDR2 sequences are SGHTS and YDEGEE. CDR3 length: 14 residues. CDR3 protein: CASSFERMNTEAFF. The CDR3 DNA follows: TGTGCCAGCAGCTTCGAGAGAATGAACACTGAAGCTTTCTTT.

The V and J genes are TRBV28 and TRBJ2-7, with TRBD2 matching over 8 bases. Germline values: CDR1 MDHEN, CDR2 SYDVKM. V lost 5 bases to trimming and J lost 4 bases; unmatched junction nucleotides: 13. The CDR3 spans 16 residues. This CDR3 reads CASSLMRQRERYEQYF. CDR3 DNA: TGTGCCAGCAGTCTGATGAGACAGCGGGAGCGGTACGAGCAGTACTTC.

The chain links TRBV6-1 to TRBJ2-7; TRBD1 aligns across 11 bases. Trimming cost V 3 bases and J 3 bases; bases outside gene matches: 7. Germline CDR1 is MNHNS and CDR2 is SASEGT. This CDR3 spans 16 amino acids. CDR3 DNA sequence: TGTGCCAGCAGTGAGTTCCGGGACAGGGGGGACTACGAGCAGTACTTC. It specifies CASSEFRDRGDYEQYF.

The genes are TRBV5-4 and TRBJ2-5; TRBD2 matches 16 bases. The V and J ends lost 9 bases and 5 bases, in that order; junction bases with no gene match: 10. The V gene's germline CDR1 is SGHNT and CDR2 YYREEE (reference sequence). The CDR3 sequence is 16 residues long. CDR3 sequence: CATGLAGGPVGETQYF. The CDR3 DNA follows: TGTGCCACGGGACTAGCGGGAGGGCCTGTAGGGGAGACCCAGTACTTC.

This clone was observed a single time. V and J are TRBV9 and TRBJ2-2; D is unresolved. The CDR3 is 13 amino acids. V lost 3 bases and J lost 2, with 5 bases in between. CDR1 and CDR2 (germline): SGDLS, YYNGEE. The CDR3 DNA follows: TGTGCCAGCAGCGCAGTTAACACCGGGGAGCTGTTTTTT. This gives the protein CASSAVNTGELFF.

The CDR3 nucleotides read TGTGCCAGCAGTAATTCTGGGGCAGGGGCGAGCAATCAGCCCCAGCATTTT. It encodes CASSNSGAGASNQPQHF. This chain links TRBV27 with TRBJ1-5; TRBD1 might be the D (6 bases). The germline V and J ends were trimmed by 5 bases and 1 base, with 18 bases remaining between them. CDR3 length: 17 amino acids. Germline CDR1 reads MNHEY; CDR2 reads SMNVEV (reference sequence).

This rearrangement joins TRBV19 to TRBJ2-1, with TRBD2 identical over 9 bases. The germline V gene has CDR1 LNHDA and CDR2 SQIVND (reference sequence). V lost 6 bases and J lost 2; bases outside the gene matches: 2. CDR3 length: 14 amino acids. CDR3 in amino acids: CASRSGRTYNEQFF. CDR3 DNA sequence: TGTGCCAGTAGGAGCGGGAGGACCTACAATGAGCAGTTCTTC.

CDR3 in DNA: TGTGCCAGCAGTTTGGTCCGGGACAAGTATGGCTACACCTTC. Residues: CASSLVRDKYGYTF. This chain links TRBV28 with TRBJ1-2; the D gene is possibly TRBD1 (6 bases). Looked up from germline, CDR1 is MDHEN and CDR2 is SYDVKM. The CDR3 runs 14 residues. With 3 bases removed from V and 5 bases from J, the gap between germline ends came to 13 bases.

This clone was counted a few times. The chain combines TRBV7-9 with TRBJ1-1, with D possibly TRBD1 on 6 matching bases. The CDR3 runs to 17 residues. Germline V CDR1 and CDR2: SEHNR, FQNEAQ (reference sequence). The germline V and J ends were trimmed by 5 bases and 0 bases, with 19 bases remaining between them. The CDR3 sequence is CASSADSGLTVNTEAFF. The CDR3 nucleotides are TGTGCCAGCAGCGCGGACAGTGGGTTAACCGTGAACACTGAAGCTTTCTTT.

CDR3 protein: CASSQEGWDSPSYEQYF. For the CDR3, the DNA is TGTGCCAGCAGCCAAGAAGGGTGGGACTCCCCTAGTTACGAGCAGTACTTC. The rearrangement uses TRBV4-2 and TRBJ2-7, with D maybe TRBD2 (6 bases). CDR1 and CDR2 from the germline V gene are LGHNA and YNFKEQ. There are 17 residues in the CDR3. The ends were cut back, 0 bases at V and 4 bases at J, with 19 bases in the middle.

This chain uses TRBV28 with TRBJ1-1; 8 positions agree with TRBD1. Germline V gene sequence: CDR1 MDHEN, CDR2 SYDVKM. The CDR3 consists of 13 residues. The V and J ends lost 10 bases and 1 base, in that order; junction bases with no gene match: 5. The CDR3 reads CAIRGQGNTEAFF. CDR3 DNA: TGTGCCATCAGGGGGCAGGGGAACACTGAAGCTTTCTTT.